These 18 T cell receptor beta chains were all obtained from the same sample, sequenced in a study of shared clonotypes between healthy human individuals. Assay used: immunoSEQ multiplex PCR; TCRdb lists only in-frame clones, some missing. The table shows roughly 720,000 clones, with less than 95% occurring only once. The sequenced material came from memory CD8+ T cells from PBMCs. Subset defined: CD45RO+ cells pooled with CCR7-negative TemRA cells. These receptors came from a man between 18 and 35 years old in good health. Some clones in this sample may be carry-over from other donors' samples.

This rearrangement joins TRBV6-5 to TRBJ2-7; D uncertain. The CDR3 length is 11 residues. The V and J ends lost 2 bases and 5 bases respectively, with 4 bases between them. The germline V gene has CDR1 MNHEY and CDR2 SVGAGI. The CDR3 spells CASSYGHEQYF. In DNA form, the CDR3 reads TGTGCCAGCAGTTACGGTCACGAGCAGTACTTC.

CDR3 protein: CASSLFYPEVSLNTGELFF. CDR3 nucleotides: TGTGCCAGCAGCTTATTTTACCCAGAGGTCTCCTTGAACACCGGGGAGCTGTTTTTT. This chain joins TRBV7-6 and TRBJ2-2; unclear D gene. Germline V gene lookup returns CDR1 SGHVS and CDR2 FNYEAQ. V shed 2 bases and J shed 1 base, with 20 bases lying between them. This CDR3 has 19 residues.

This clone occurred many times. V usage is TRBV28 and J usage is TRBJ1-2, with D perhaps matching TRBD1 (6 bases). CDR1 and CDR2 (germline): MDHEN, SYDVKM. Deletions cut 4 bases from V and 2 bases from J, with 20 bases between. This CDR3 contains 17 residues. CDR3 bases: TGTGCCAGCAGTTCCCCCCGGGTTGACAGGCCGAACTATGGCTACACCTTC. This encodes CASSSPRVDRPNYGYTF.

The chain links TRBV27 to TRBJ2-7; TRBD1 matches 9 bases. Germline CDR1 MNHEY, CDR2 SMNVEV (reference sequence). CDR3 length: 14 residues. The V segment lost 9 bases and the J segment 6 bases; nucleotides outside the gene matches: 12. The CDR3 loop reads CASTGTGRDGEQYF. CDR3 DNA sequence: TGTGCCAGTACCGGGACAGGGAGGGACGGCGAGCAGTACTTC.

The chain recombines TRBV7-9 with TRBJ1-2, with D possibly being TRBD1 (6 bases). Germline CDR1 reads SEHNR; CDR2 reads FQNEAQ (reference sequence). Trimming cost V 4 bases and J 1 base, with 13 bases left between them. The CDR3 sequence is 15 residues long. The CDR3 loop reads CASSSAEGDNYGYTF. The CDR3 DNA reads TGTGCCAGCAGCTCAGCGGAGGGGGATAACTATGGCTACACCTTC.

The chain combines TRBV19 with TRBJ2-7; TRBD2 agrees at 7 bases. CDR3 size: 15 residues. V gave up 6 bases and J gave up 3 bases; unmatched junction bases: 11. Germline values: CDR1 LNHDA, CDR2 SQIVND (reference sequence). The CDR3 spells CASSSREREFYEQYF. CDR3 in DNA: TGTGCCAGTAGCAGCCGCGAGCGGGAATTCTACGAGCAGTACTTC.

J is TRBJ2-7 and V is TRBV11-3, with D tentatively TRBD1 (6 bases). Trimming stripped 8 bases from V and 2 bases from J, with 16 bases between. Looked up from germline, CDR1 is SGHNT and CDR2 is YENEEA. CDR3 size: 14 residues. CDR3 in amino acids: CASQPSGAPYEQYF. CDR3 coding DNA: TGTGCCAGCCAACCCTCAGGGGCTCCCTACGAGCAGTACTTC.

In regard to this clone: This specimen includes other DNA sequences encoding the same CDR3. This chain uses TRBV19 with TRBJ1-1; D ambiguous. Germline V lookup: CDR1 LNHDA, CDR2 SQIVND (reference sequence). This CDR3 has 13 residues. V was trimmed by 3 bases and J by 3 bases, leaving 8 bases between them. CDR3 loop: CASSIGRYTEAFF. The CDR3, as DNA: TGTGCCAGTAGTATTGGACGGTACACTGAAGCTTTCTTT. The variable domain in full, completed from reference TRBV19 and TRBJ1-1, reads DGGITQSPKYLFRKEGQNVTLSCEQNLNHDAMYWYRQDPGQGLRLIYYSQIVNDFQKGDIAEGYSVSREKKESFPLTVTSAQKNPTAFYLCASSIGRYTEAFFGQGTRLTVV.

The rearrangement uses TRBV2 and TRBJ2-2; 11 bases match TRBD2. Germline loops: CDR1 SNHLY, CDR2 FYNNEI. Trimming cost V 6 bases and J 3 bases; bases outside gene matches: 9. The CDR3 has 17 residues. Written as DNA, the CDR3 is TGTGCCAGCAGAGTGACTAGCGGGGCCTCTTACACCGGGGAGCTGTTTTTT. Its translation: CASRVTSGASYTGELFF.

This chain uses TRBV27 with TRBJ2-3; 9 nucleotides agree with TRBD2. This CDR3 is 17 amino acids long. The germline CDR1 and CDR2 sequences are MNHEY and SMNVEV (reference sequence). V dropped 6 bases and J dropped 2; count of bases not matched to a gene: 12. CDR3 coding DNA: TGTGCCAGCAGCCCCCTTGAGGGACTAGCAGACACAGATACGCAGTATTTT. It codes for CASSPLEGLADTDTQYF.

This clone has just one count. This specimen includes other DNA sequences encoding the same CDR3. This chain joins TRBV9 and TRBJ1-2; D is undetermined. Germline V lookup: CDR1 SGDLS, CDR2 YYNGEE. Trimming took 1 base from V and 5 from J, leaving 6 bases between them. The CDR3 covers 12 residues. The CDR3 loop is CASSVTGYGYTF. In DNA, the CDR3 is TGTGCCAGCAGCGTAACTGGGTATGGCTACACCTTC.

The chain is built from TRBV7-9 and TRBJ1-4; no firm D call. Germline lookup yields CDR1 SEHNR and CDR2 FQNEAQ (reference sequence). With 2 bases removed from V and 12 bases from J, the gap between germline ends came to 25 bases. This CDR3 has 17 amino acids. The CDR3 region has the DNA TGTGCCAGCAGCTTATCGGTCCTGGGATCCCTTGGAGTGGAACTGTTTTTT. The encoded protein is CASSLSVLGSLGVELFF.

In this sample, this clone turned up once. The chain uses TRBV19 and TRBJ2-3, with TRBD2 matching over 9 bases. Losses at the gene ends were 2 bases for V and 4 bases for J; bases not matched to a gene: 4. The CDR3 runs 15 residues. Germline lookup yields CDR1 LNHDA and CDR2 SQIVND (reference sequence). The CDR3 sequence: CASSISSGNADTQYF. The CDR3 DNA sequence: TGTGCCAGTAGTATATCTAGCGGGAACGCAGATACGCAGTATTTT.

The chain is built from TRBV5-5 and TRBJ2-2, with 9 bases lining up with TRBD2. The CDR3 runs 18 residues. V gave up 6 bases and J gave up 2 bases; unmatched junction bases: 14. The germline V gene encodes CDR1 SGHKS and CDR2 YYEKEE (reference sequence). As DNA, the CDR3 is TGTGCCAGCATCCTCAATCGTTATAGCGGGAGCAACACCGGGGAGCTGTTTTTT. This gives the protein CASILNRYSGSNTGELFF.

The chain carries TRBV2 and TRBJ2-7; D is unclear. Trimming took off 1 base at V and 0 bases at J, with 7 bases between the two ends. Per the germline V gene, CDR1 is SNHLY and CDR2 is FYNNEI. This CDR3 spans 14 amino acids. The CDR3 nucleotides read TGTGCCAGCAGTGAAGAGCAGGCCTCCTACGAGCAGTACTTC. This codes for CASSEEQASYEQYF.

This clone was recorded only once. The CDR3 region is CASSPSGNEQYF. CDR3 sequence (DNA): TGTGCCAGCAGTCCCAGCGGCAACGAGCAGTACTTC. J is TRBJ2-7 and V is TRBV7-3, with D possibly matching TRBD2 (5 bases). Germline V CDR1 and CDR2: SGHTA, FQGTGA. There are 12 residues in the CDR3. The germline V and J ends were trimmed by 6 bases and 5 bases, with 11 bases remaining between them.

In nucleotides, the CDR3 is TGTGCCAGCACCCAAACGCTAAGGGACGGGACTAGTTCCGACGAGCAGTACTTC. Protein product: CASTQTLRDGTSSDEQYF. The V gene is TRBV28, the J gene TRBJ2-7; 8 nucleotides line up with TRBD2. This CDR3 has 18 amino acids. CDR1 and CDR2 (germline): MDHEN, SYDVKM. The V and J ends lost 7 bases and 5 bases, in that order; junction bases with no gene match: 22.

This clone appeared a single time. The DNA of the CDR3 is TGTGCCAGCAGTGAAGGGGGAGCCGGGTTTTCCTACAATGAGCAGTTCTTC. Encoded protein: CASSEGGAGFSYNEQFF. The genes are TRBV6-1 and TRBJ2-1; weak D call: TRBD2 (5 bases). Germline values: CDR1 MNHNS, CDR2 SASEGT. The length of the CDR3 is 17 residues. Trimming cost V 1 base and J 1 base, with 14 bases left between them.